A single sample is the source of the 31 T cell receptor beta chains below, sequenced in a study of cytomegalovirus exposure and HLA in healthy donors. PCR was performed using 60 Vbeta and 13 Jbeta primers. This table comes from immunoSEQ multiplex PCR, and its TCRdb copy is limited to in-frame clones, with some not included. The sample has about 170,000 clones; around 74% are singletons. The specimen sequenced was PBMCs. Every receptor here comes from a female donor in good health and CMV-seronegative.

The rearrangement uses TRBV10-3 and TRBJ2-1, with 7 bases fitting TRBD1. The CDR3 consists of 18 residues. The trim removed 3 bases at V and 0 bases at J, leaving 11 bases unmatched. Germline CDR1 reads ENHRY; CDR2 reads SYGVKD. In DNA form, the CDR3 reads TGTGCCATCAGTGAACCCCGGGACAGCTCCATCTCCTACAATGAGCAGTTCTTC. As protein: CAISEPRDSSISYNEQFF.

The rearrangement links TRBV19 to TRBJ1-1; possibly TRBD1 for D (5 bases). Between the trimmed V and J ends, which lost 1 base and 5 bases, there was a span of 5 bases. The CDR3 totals 12 residues. Looked up from germline, CDR1 is LNHDA and CDR2 is SQIVND (reference sequence). The CDR3 DNA follows: TGTGCCAGTAGTATAGCAGGGACTGAAGCTTTCTTT. It specifies CASSIAGTEAFF.

This chain uses TRBV5-5 with TRBJ2-7; D perhaps matches TRBD1 (6 bases). Trimming took 1 base from V and 1 from J, leaving 15 bases between them. This CDR3 region has 16 residues. The germline V gene encodes CDR1 SGHKS and CDR2 YYEKEE (reference sequence). The CDR3 DNA reads as TGTGCCAGCAGCTTGAAATTTGTGGACAGTTCCTACGAGCAGTACTTC. Protein product: CASSLKFVDSSYEQYF. Filled out from reference TRBV5-5 and TRBJ2-7, the complete variable domain reads DAGVTQSPTHLIKTRGQQVTLRCSPISGHKSVSWYQQVLGQGPQFIFQYYEKEERGRGNFPDRFSARQFPNYSSELNVNALLLGDSALYLCASSLKFVDSSYEQYFGPGTRLTVT.

The rearrangement uses TRBV2 and TRBJ1-4; D unresolved. The germline V gene encodes CDR1 SNHLY and CDR2 FYNNEI. V shed 4 bases and J shed 4 bases, with 13 bases lying between them. The CDR3 has 15 amino acids. CDR3 DNA: TGTGCCAGCAGTGTTCTAAGGGCGGGTAATGAAAAACTGTTTTTT. This gives the protein CASSVLRAGNEKLFF.

The chain has TRBV19 and TRBJ2-5, with D maybe TRBD2 (6 bases). Germline V CDR1 and CDR2: LNHDA, SQIVND (reference sequence). This CDR3 has 13 amino acids. V lost 5 bases and J 1 base, leaving 8 bases between the germline ends. CDR3 in amino acids: CASSGGSQETQYF. The CDR3 DNA reads TGTGCCAGTAGTGGGGGGTCCCAAGAGACCCAGTACTTC. Together with reference TRBV19 and TRBJ2-5, the CDR3 gives the full variable domain: DGGITQSPKYLFRKEGQNVTLSCEQNLNHDAMYWYRQDPGQGLRLIYYSQIVNDFQKGDIAEGYSVSREKKESFPLTVTSAQKNPTAFYLCASSGGSQETQYFGPGTRLLVL.

The gene calls are TRBV20-1 and TRBJ1-5, with D maybe TRBD1 (5 bases). This CDR3 is 11 amino acids long. Trimming took 6 bases from V and 4 from J, leaving 7 bases between them. In germline, CDR1 is DFQATT, CDR2 SNEGSKA (reference sequence). CDR3 sequence reads: CSAQGNQPQHF. CDR3 bases: TGCAGTGCCCAGGGAAATCAGCCCCAGCATTTT.

The V gene is TRBV7-9, the J gene TRBJ1-1, with D possibly TRBD1 on 5 matching bases. This CDR3 region has 15 residues. Trimming stripped 2 bases from V and 3 bases from J, with 13 bases between. Germline CDR1 reads SEHNR; CDR2 reads FQNEAQ (reference sequence). The CDR3 sequence is CASSLSQGRDTEAFF. In DNA form, the CDR3 reads TGTGCCAGCAGCTTATCCCAGGGTCGGGACACTGAAGCTTTCTTT. The variable domain in full, with the rest retrieved from reference TRBV7-9 and TRBJ1-1, is DTGVSQNPRHKITKRGQNVTFRCDPISEHNRLYWYRQTLGQGPEFLTYFQNEAQLEKSRLLSDRFSAERPKGSFSTLEIQRTEQGDSAMYLCASSLSQGRDTEAFFGQGTRLTVV.

The chain couples TRBV9 to TRBJ1-3; the match to TRBD1 covers 8 bases. Germline trimming cut 0 bases from V and 7 bases from J; bases unmatched to any gene: 6. The CDR3 length is 15 residues. Germline V gene sequence: CDR1 SGDLS, CDR2 YYNGEE. CDR3 in amino acids: CASSVGDRGPNTIYF. CDR3 in DNA: TGTGCCAGCAGCGTAGGAGACAGGGGCCCTAACACCATATATTTT.

The chain uses TRBV19 and TRBJ1-6; 7 bases align to TRBD1. V lost 2 bases to trimming and J lost 13 bases; unmatched junction nucleotides: 11. CDR1 and CDR2 (germline): LNHDA, SQIVND (reference sequence). The CDR3 totals 15 residues. The CDR3 region has the DNA TGTGCCAGTAGTATATACGGACAGGCTACGTTGCCCCTCCACTTT. This translates into CASSIYGQATLPLHF.

This clone was seen only a few times. The gene calls are TRBV10-3 and TRBJ2-5, with no clear D. The tail of the sequence fits TRBJ2-7 better, so the J call may be wrong. This CDR3 region has 12 residues. From germline, CDR1 is ENHRY and CDR2 SYGVKD. For the CDR3, the DNA is TGTGCCATCAGTGAGCGGAGAAACGAGCAGTACTTC. It is translated as CAISERRNEQYF.

The chain couples TRBV2 to TRBJ2-3, with TRBD1 matching 8 bases. The germline gives CDR1 SNHLY, CDR2 FYNNEI. The CDR3 runs 14 residues. V lost 7 bases to trimming and J lost 8 bases; unmatched junction nucleotides: 11. The CDR3 bases are TGTGCCAGCACCTCGACAGGGGAGGCGGGTACGCAGTATTTT. Translated: CASTSTGEAGTQYF.

V is TRBV14 and J is TRBJ1-1, with 8 positions matching TRBD1. The CDR3 runs 14 residues. Trimming at V came to 2 bases and at J to 8 bases, leaving 7 bases not matched to a gene. Germline assignment: CDR1 SGHDN and CDR2 FVKESK. CDR3 sequence (DNA): TGTGCCAGCAGCCAATTCCCTAGGACAGGGGAAGCTTTCTTT. Amino acid sequence: CASSQFPRTGEAFF.

This chain links TRBV6-5 with TRBJ1-2; 7 positions match TRBD1. CDR1 MNHEY and CDR2 SVGAGI come from the germline V gene. The CDR3 extends over 14 amino acids. The V and J ends lost 2 bases and 6 bases, in that order; junction bases with no gene match: 6. CDR3 DNA: TGTGCCAGCAGTTACAGGGGGCGTAATGATGGCTACACCTTC. This gives the protein CASSYRGRNDGYTF.

There are a few counts of this clone. The rearrangement uses TRBV5-6 and TRBJ2-7, with TRBD2 matching 8 bases. The CDR3 consists of 15 residues. The junction had 9 bases not matched to a gene; V was cut back by 5 bases and J by 2 bases. Germline values: CDR1 SGHDT, CDR2 YYEEEE. The CDR3 sequence: CASRGLSGIPYEQYF. Written as DNA, the CDR3 is TGTGCCAGCAGGGGACTTAGCGGGATTCCCTACGAGCAGTACTTC. The full variable domain, with the rest looked up from reference TRBV5-6 and TRBJ2-7, is DAGVTQSPTHLIKTRGQQVTLRCSPKSGHDTVSWYQQALGQGPQFIFQYYEEEERQRGNFPDRFSGHQFPNYSSELNVNALLLGDSALYLCASRGLSGIPYEQYFGPGTRLTVT.

The V call is TRBV29-1, the J call TRBJ1-1, with TRBD1 identical over 9 bases. The CDR3 consists of 13 residues. The germline V gene has CDR1 SQVTM and CDR2 ANQGSEA. V gave up 7 bases and J gave up 2 bases; unmatched junction bases: 5. CDR3 loop: CSGATGGNTEAFF. The CDR3 nucleotides read TGCAGCGGGGCGACAGGGGGAAACACTGAAGCTTTCTTT.

The rearrangement joins TRBV5-1 to TRBJ2-5; possible D gene TRBD2, 6 bases. Deletions cut 2 bases from V and 1 base from J, with 9 bases between. CDR3 size: 14 residues. Germline V CDR1 and CDR2: SGHRS, YFSETQ. CDR3 DNA sequence: TGCGCCAGCAGCTTATGGCGGGGCCAAGAGACCCAGTACTTC. This gives the protein CASSLWRGQETQYF.

This clone came up a few times. The chain uses TRBV9 and TRBJ1-1; a possible D gene is TRBD1 (5 bases). Trimming left V 1 base short and J 4 bases short, with 17 bases between. CDR1 is SGDLS and CDR2 is YYNGEE in the germline V gene. CDR3 length: 16 residues. CDR3 DNA: TGTGCCAGCAGCGTACACGCCGGGGCGGGGGGCACTGAAGCTTTCTTT. Protein product: CASSVHAGAGGTEAFF.

The rearrangement uses TRBV5-4 and TRBJ2-5; 10 bases match TRBD1. The J call could be wrong; TRBJ2-7 is a better fit for the DNA end. This CDR3 region has 13 residues. Per germline, CDR1 SGHNT and CDR2 YYREEE (reference sequence). CDR3 residues: CASSWDRGREQYF. CDR3 sequence (DNA): TGTGCCAGCAGCTGGGACAGGGGTCGCGAGCAGTACTTC.

The genes are TRBV5-4 and TRBJ1-2; 9 bases are a match to TRBD1. Germline trimming cut 0 bases from V and 6 bases from J; bases unmatched to any gene: 9. The CDR3 has 16 amino acids. CDR1 and CDR2 (germline): SGHNT, YYREEE (reference sequence). The CDR3 region has the DNA TGTGCCAGCAGCTTGGGGCTCGGACAGGGGAAAAATGGCTACACCTTC. Amino acid sequence: CASSLGLGQGKNGYTF. The full variable domain, completed using reference TRBV5-4 and TRBJ1-2, is ETGVTQSPTHLIKTRGQQVTLRCSSQSGHNTVSWYQQALGQGPQFIFQYYREEENGRGNFPPRFSGLQFPNYSSELNVNALELDDSALYLCASSLGLGQGKNGYTFGSGTRLTVV.

This sequence joins TRBV2 and TRBJ2-7; D gene uncertain. Looked up from germline, CDR1 is SNHLY and CDR2 is FYNNEI. Trimming cost V 4 bases and J 5 bases, with 6 bases left between them. This CDR3 region has 11 residues. The CDR3, as DNA: TGTGCCAGCAGTGGACACCACGAGCAGTACTTC. Translating it yields CASSGHHEQYF.

V gene TRBV30 combines with J gene TRBJ2-3; 8 bases are shared with TRBD1. In germline, CDR1 is GTSNPN, CDR2 SVGIG (reference sequence). The V and J ends lost 3 bases and 4 bases, in that order; junction bases with no gene match: 9. This CDR3 region has 15 residues. The CDR3 DNA is TGTGCCTGGAGCCGGGGACAGGCCCTGGCAGATACGCAGTATTTT. Its translation is CAWSRGQALADTQYF.

This clone was seen a few times. This rearrangement joins TRBV29-1 to TRBJ1-1, with 8 nucleotides matching TRBD1. Germline assignment: CDR1 SQVTM and CDR2 ANQGSEA. The ends lost 6 bases at V and 4 bases at J; junction bases unmatched: 7. The CDR3 contains 13 residues. The CDR3 spells CSVNRGLGTEAFF. DNA for the CDR3: TGCAGCGTGAACAGGGGGTTGGGCACTGAAGCTTTCTTT.

This clone was picked up a small number of times. The chain employs TRBV4-2 and TRBJ1-1; weak D call: TRBD1 (5 bases). In germline, CDR1 is LGHNA, CDR2 YNFKEQ. This CDR3 contains 16 residues. V shed 3 bases and J shed 4 bases, with 18 bases lying between them. CDR3 residues: CASSQRTPGGVTEAFF. The CDR3 DNA sequence: TGTGCCAGCAGCCAGCGAACCCCCGGGGGGGTCACTGAAGCTTTCTTT.

The J gene is TRBJ1-2, the V gene TRBV5-4; no clear D gene. Germline V gives CDR1 SGHNT, CDR2 YYREEE (reference sequence). Trimming took 0 bases from V and 0 from J, leaving 12 bases between them. The CDR3 contains 16 residues. CDR3 nucleotides: TGTGCCAGCAGCTTGGGAAGCCGACAAACTAACTATGGCTACACCTTC. Its translation: CASSLGSRQTNYGYTF.

This clone was detected once. CDR3 in DNA: TGCGCCAGCAGCTGGGACAGGGTGAACACCGGGGAGCTGTTTTTT. It is translated as CASSWDRVNTGELFF. This chain uses TRBV5-1 with TRBJ2-2; TRBD1 matches 9 bases. After removal of 3 bases from V and 1 base from J, the junction contained 1 base not matched to a gene. Germline V lookup: CDR1 SGHRS, CDR2 YFSETQ. CDR3 length equals 15 residues.

The genes are TRBV10-3 and TRBJ1-2, with 9 positions matching TRBD1. There are 15 residues in the CDR3. Trimming cost V 6 bases and J 5 bases; bases outside gene matches: 10. The germline V gene has CDR1 ENHRY and CDR2 SYGVKD. The CDR3, as DNA: TGTGCCATCAGGGCCGCGGGACAGGGCATATATGGCTACACCTTC. It codes for CAIRAAGQGIYGYTF.

This clone was counted once. The chain combines TRBV25-1 with TRBJ2-5; D may be TRBD1 (6 bases). Trimming cost V 3 bases and J 5 bases, with 16 bases left between them. The CDR3 is 15 amino acids. The V gene's germline CDR1 is MGHDK and CDR2 SYGVNS. The CDR3 sequence is CASSDSEQGWETQYF. CDR3 nucleotide sequence: TGTGCCAGCAGTGATTCTGAACAGGGCTGGGAGACCCAGTACTTC. Using reference TRBV25-1 and TRBJ2-5 for the parts outside the CDR3, the full variable domain is EADIYQTPRYLVIGTGKKITLECSQTMGHDKMYWYQQDPGMELHLIHYSYGVNSTEKGDLSSESTVSRIRTEHFPLTLESARPSHTSQYLCASSDSEQGWETQYFGPGTRLLVL.

The chain carries TRBV9 and TRBJ2-2; D is possibly TRBD2 (5 bases). This CDR3 spans 17 amino acids. The ends were cut back, 3 bases at V and 0 bases at J, with 15 bases in the middle. Germline V lookup: CDR1 SGDLS, CDR2 YYNGEE. The CDR3 region has the DNA TGTGCCAGCAGCGCCCGATATCTAGCTGCGAACACCGGGGAGCTGTTTTTT. Its protein is CASSARYLAANTGELFF.

The rearrangement uses TRBV29-1 and TRBJ2-4; D ambiguous. Germline V gene lookup returns CDR1 SQVTM and CDR2 ANQGSEA. Trimming stripped 6 bases from V and 0 bases from J, with 6 bases between. This CDR3 contains 12 residues. The CDR3 spells CSVELAKNIQYF. In DNA form, the CDR3 reads TGCAGCGTCGAGCTAGCCAAAAACATTCAGTACTTC.

The rearrangement uses TRBV5-1 and TRBJ2-7; unclear D gene. This CDR3 contains 11 residues. Trimming stripped 3 bases from V and 4 bases from J, with 5 bases between. The germline V gene has CDR1 SGHRS and CDR2 YFSETQ. CDR3 coding DNA: TGCGCCAGCAGCTCTTTATACGAGCAGTACTTC. This codes for CASSSLYEQYF.

This chain uses TRBV28 with TRBJ2-1; the D gene is possibly TRBD1 (5 bases). This CDR3 spans 16 amino acids. CDR1 is MDHEN, CDR2 SYDVKM, per germline. Trimming took off 2 bases at V and 4 bases at J, with 15 bases between the two ends. The CDR3 nucleotides are TGTGCCAGCAGTTTAGTAGGAGACAGCAAATACAATGAGCAGTTCTTC. Amino acid sequence: CASSLVGDSKYNEQFF.